These 21 T cell receptor beta chains came from one sample sequenced in a study of T cell changes during pregnancy in multiple sclerosis. TCRdb's table, derived via immunoSEQ multiplex PCR, lists solely in-frame clones and lacks some. The table records 50,000 to 65,000 clones, 90% of them present only once. The sample here was CD8+ T cells from peripheral blood mononuclear cells, taken before pregnancy. Every receptor here comes from a female donor with multiple sclerosis, enrolled in a pregnancy study.

The J gene is TRBJ2-5, the V gene TRBV6-1, with D possibly TRBD2 on 6 matching bases. Germline-derived CDR1 and CDR2 are MNHNS and SASEGT. This CDR3 has 15 residues. Trimming pared 2 bases from V and 8 bases from J, leaving 18 bases between. CDR3 DNA: TGTGCCAGCAGTGAACCCCCTTCGGGGGATGATACCCAGTACTTC. Its translation is CASSEPPSGDDTQYF.

The chain uses TRBV2 and TRBJ2-5; 7 bases fit TRBD2. The trim removed 0 bases at V and 4 bases at J, leaving 5 bases unmatched. Germline V lookup: CDR1 SNHLY, CDR2 FYNNEI. This CDR3 has 15 residues. The CDR3 coding sequence is TGTGCCAGCAGTGAAGCAGGCGGGGGAACAGAGACCCAGTACTTC. Translated: CASSEAGGGTETQYF.

The chain uses TRBV9 and TRBJ1-3; D is possibly TRBD1 (6 bases). From germline, CDR1 is SGDLS and CDR2 YYNGEE. V lost 3 bases and J lost 0, with 16 bases in between. This CDR3 has 17 residues. The CDR3 region is CASSELGHPNSGNTIYF. The CDR3 DNA sequence: TGTGCCAGCAGCGAGCTGGGACACCCCAACTCTGGAAACACCATATATTTT.

The genes are TRBV4-1 and TRBJ2-2; TRBD1 matches at 9 bases. The CDR3 extends over 15 amino acids. Germline CDR1 MGHRA, CDR2 YSYEKL. V dropped 6 bases and J dropped 4; count of bases not matched to a gene: 6. The CDR3 loop is CASRRRQGVTGELFF. CDR3 in DNA: TGCGCCAGCAGACGAAGACAGGGGGTCACCGGGGAGCTGTTTTTT.

The chain couples TRBV11-2 to TRBJ2-3; D is perhaps TRBD1 (6 bases). Trimming took 7 bases from V and 2 from J, leaving 16 bases between them. CDR1 and CDR2 (germline): SGHAT, FQNNGV. The CDR3 covers 15 residues. The CDR3 region is CASKLEYRDTDTQYF. The CDR3, as DNA: TGTGCCAGCAAGCTTGAGTACAGGGACACAGATACGCAGTATTTT. The complete variable domain, with remaining parts taken from reference TRBV11-2 and TRBJ2-3, reads EAGVAQSPRYKIIEKRQSVAFWCNPISGHATLYWYQQILGQGPKLLIQFQNNGVVDDSQLPKDRFSAERLKGVDSTLKIQPAKLEDSAVYLCASKLEYRDTDTQYFGPGTRLTVL.

The V call is TRBV7-2, the J call TRBJ2-6; D not resolved. V gave up 6 bases and J gave up 4 bases, with 7 bases separating them. Germline CDR1 SGHTA, CDR2 FQGNSA. This CDR3 is built from 13 residues. The DNA for the CDR3 is TGTGCCAGCAGACCACAGGGGGCCAACGTCCTGACTTTC. Its protein is CASRPQGANVLTF.

The rearrangement links TRBV7-8 to TRBJ2-6; 7 nucleotides agree with TRBD1. Germline V gene lookup returns CDR1 SGHVS and CDR2 FQNEAQ. This CDR3 region has 17 residues. The trim removed 5 bases at V and 1 base at J, leaving 8 bases unmatched. CDR3 amino acids: CASSIRGQGSGANVLTF. The CDR3 DNA follows: TGTGCCAGCAGCATTAGGGGGCAGGGGTCTGGGGCCAACGTCCTGACTTTC.

The chain is built from TRBV28 and TRBJ2-1, with 9 positions matching TRBD2. This CDR3 is 15 amino acids long. Germline-derived CDR1 and CDR2 are MDHEN and SYDVKM. V dropped 1 base and J dropped 4; count of bases not matched to a gene: 2. The CDR3 nucleotides are TGTGCCAGCAGTTTATTAGCGGGGGATTACAATGAGCAGTTCTTC. Translating it yields CASSLLAGDYNEQFF.

The rearrangement uses TRBV6-5 and TRBJ1-6, with D unresolved. The CDR3 sequence is 15 residues long. Trimming pared 5 bases from V and 8 bases from J, leaving 16 bases between. Looked up from germline, CDR1 is MNHEY and CDR2 is SVGAGI. Here the CDR3 DNA reads TGTGCCAGCAGTCAGACTAGCGGTGAGGATTCACCCCTCCACTTT. This codes for CASSQTSGEDSPLHF.

The chain links TRBV10-3 to TRBJ2-1; 8 bases are a match to TRBD2. After removal of 5 bases from V and 8 bases from J, the junction contained 5 bases not matched to a gene. The CDR3 has 13 residues. Germline CDR1 is ENHRY and CDR2 is SYGVKD. The CDR3 is CAISPGGSYEQFF. In nucleotides, the CDR3 is TGTGCCATCAGTCCGGGGGGGTCTTATGAGCAGTTCTTC.

This chain connects TRBV9 to TRBJ2-7; 12 bases fit TRBD1. V was clipped by 4 bases and J by 7 bases; unmatched bases: 9. Germline V gene data show CDR1 as SGDLS and CDR2 as YYNGEE. This CDR3 comprises 15 residues. The CDR3 region is CASSPPGQGAGEQYF. DNA for the CDR3: TGTGCCAGCAGCCCACCGGGACAGGGGGCCGGGGAGCAGTACTTC.

V usage is TRBV27 and J usage is TRBJ2-7; D perhaps matches TRBD1 (6 bases). Germline-derived CDR1 and CDR2 are MNHEY and SMNVEV (reference sequence). The CDR3 consists of 15 residues. V dropped 4 bases and J dropped 7 bases, with 20 bases sitting between them. This CDR3 reads CASSSTPPGVKEQYF. The CDR3 DNA sequence: TGTGCCAGCAGTTCTACCCCTCCAGGGGTTAAGGAGCAGTACTTC.

The CDR3: CASSSGQGGEQYF. The CDR3 nucleotides read TGCGCCAGCAGCTCAGGACAGGGCGGCGAGCAGTACTTC. The rearrangement uses TRBV5-1 and TRBJ2-7; TRBD1 matches 8 bases. The ends lost 3 bases at V and 6 bases at J; junction bases unmatched: 5. This CDR3 contains 13 residues. Germline CDR1 reads SGHRS; CDR2 reads YFSETQ.

The CDR3 sequence: CASSQSGGKVYGYTF. Here the CDR3 DNA reads TGTGCCAGCAGCCAATCAGGGGGAAAAGTCTATGGCTACACCTTC. This chain links TRBV5-4 with TRBJ1-2; 7 bases are a match to TRBD1. Trimming at V came to 4 bases and at J to 4 bases, leaving 10 bases not matched to a gene. From germline, CDR1 is SGHNT and CDR2 YYREEE (reference sequence). The CDR3 is made up of 15 amino acids.

This chain connects TRBV7-2 to TRBJ1-2, with a possible D match to TRBD1 (5 bases). The CDR3 is made up of 15 amino acids. Germline V gene lookup returns CDR1 SGHTA and CDR2 FQGNSA. The germline V and J ends were trimmed by 3 bases and 4 bases, with 15 bases remaining between them. In nucleotides, the CDR3 is TGTGCCAGCAGCTTTATCGGGGGAAACCTCTATGGCTACACCTTC. This encodes CASSFIGGNLYGYTF.

The genes are TRBV6-4 and TRBJ2-1, with D uncertain. This CDR3 comprises 14 residues. Trimming removed 3 bases at V and 7 bases at J, with 13 bases between. Germline-derived CDR1 and CDR2 are MRHNA and SNTAGT. In DNA form, the CDR3 reads TGTGCCAGCAGTGAGATGGCAGGTGGAAATGAGCAGTTCTTC. Translation: CASSEMAGGNEQFF.

The chain couples TRBV7-9 to TRBJ2-5; 9 bases line up with TRBD2. Germline loops: CDR1 SEHNR, CDR2 FQNEAQ (reference sequence). Unmatched junction bases numbered 12, after V lost 5 bases and J lost 2 bases. The length of the CDR3 is 17 residues. The CDR3 sequence: CASSPSVSSGVQETQYF. As DNA, the CDR3 is TGTGCCAGCAGCCCTAGTGTGTCTAGCGGGGTGCAAGAGACCCAGTACTTC.

This chain uses TRBV6-5 with TRBJ2-3; D remains ambiguous. Germline V gives CDR1 MNHEY, CDR2 SVGAGI. Trimming left V 8 bases short and J 4 bases short, with 7 bases between. This CDR3 is built from 11 residues. The CDR3, as DNA: TGTGCCAGCTACGGTCCAGATACGCAGTATTTT. The encoded protein is CASYGPDTQYF.

In this sample, this clone turned up a few times. V usage is TRBV6-6 and J usage is TRBJ1-1; 9 positions agree with TRBD1. This CDR3 spans 13 amino acids. Germline V gives CDR1 MNHNY, CDR2 SVGAGI (reference sequence). V dropped 9 bases and J dropped 3; count of bases not matched to a gene: 5. The DNA of the CDR3 is TGTGCCAGTCGACAGGGGGAGGACACTGAAGCTTTCTTT. It codes for CASRQGEDTEAFF.

This clone occurred once. The chain combines TRBV5-5 with TRBJ2-5; D is ambiguous. The CDR3 totals 12 residues. The germline V and J ends were trimmed by 5 bases and 7 bases, with 12 bases remaining between them. Germline-derived CDR1 and CDR2 are SGHKS and YYEKEE (reference sequence). CDR3 DNA sequence: TGTGCCAGCAGGCCGGGTTTTGGGACCCAGTACTTC. Protein: CASRPGFGTQYF. Using reference TRBV5-5 and TRBJ2-5 for the parts outside the CDR3, the full variable domain is DAGVTQSPTHLIKTRGQQVTLRCSPISGHKSVSWYQQVLGQGPQFIFQYYEKEERGRGNFPDRFSARQFPNYSSELNVNALLLGDSALYLCASRPGFGTQYFGPGTRLLVL.

The chain combines TRBV25-1 with TRBJ1-3, with D possibly TRBD1 on 5 matching bases. CDR1 is MGHDK, CDR2 SYGVNS, per germline. The CDR3 runs to 17 residues. Trimming removed 3 bases at V and 7 bases at J, with 22 bases between. Here the CDR3 DNA reads TGTGCCAGCAGTGAGGGGCTCGCGGGATTAATGAGGAACACCATATATTTT. The encoded protein is CASSEGLAGLMRNTIYF.